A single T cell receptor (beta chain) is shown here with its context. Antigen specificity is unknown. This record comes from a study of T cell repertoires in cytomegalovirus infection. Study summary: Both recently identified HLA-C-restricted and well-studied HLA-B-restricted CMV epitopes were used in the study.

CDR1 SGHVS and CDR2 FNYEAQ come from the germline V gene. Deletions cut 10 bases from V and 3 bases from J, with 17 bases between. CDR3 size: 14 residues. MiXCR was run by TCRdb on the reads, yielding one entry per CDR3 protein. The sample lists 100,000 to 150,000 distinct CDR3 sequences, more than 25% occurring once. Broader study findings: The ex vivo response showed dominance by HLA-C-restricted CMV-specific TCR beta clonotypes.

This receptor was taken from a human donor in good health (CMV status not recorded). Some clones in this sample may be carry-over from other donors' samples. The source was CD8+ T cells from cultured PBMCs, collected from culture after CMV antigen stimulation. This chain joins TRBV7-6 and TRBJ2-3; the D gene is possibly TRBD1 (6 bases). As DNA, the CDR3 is TGTGCCACCGGGTGGGGGCTACAGACAGATACGCAGTATTTT. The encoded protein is CATGWGLQTDTQYF.